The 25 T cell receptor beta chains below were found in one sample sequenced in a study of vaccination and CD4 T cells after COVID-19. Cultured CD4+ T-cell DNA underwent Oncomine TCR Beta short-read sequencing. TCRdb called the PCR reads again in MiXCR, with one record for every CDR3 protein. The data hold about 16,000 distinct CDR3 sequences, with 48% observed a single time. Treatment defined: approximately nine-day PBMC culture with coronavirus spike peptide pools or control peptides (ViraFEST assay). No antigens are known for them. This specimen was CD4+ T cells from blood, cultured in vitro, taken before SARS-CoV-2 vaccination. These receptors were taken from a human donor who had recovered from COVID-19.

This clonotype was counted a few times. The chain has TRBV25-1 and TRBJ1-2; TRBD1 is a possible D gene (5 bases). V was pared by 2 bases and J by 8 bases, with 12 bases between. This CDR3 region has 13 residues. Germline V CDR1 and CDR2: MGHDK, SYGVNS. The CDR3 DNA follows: TGTGCCAGCAGTGAAATGGAGAGGGGAGGCTACACCTTC. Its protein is CASSEMERGGYTF.

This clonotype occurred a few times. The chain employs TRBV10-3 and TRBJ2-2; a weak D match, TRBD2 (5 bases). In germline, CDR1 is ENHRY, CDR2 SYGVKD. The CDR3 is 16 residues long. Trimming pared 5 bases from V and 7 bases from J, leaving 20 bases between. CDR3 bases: TGTGCCATCAGTAGAGCCGGGAATTTCGGGATCGGGGAGCTGTTTTTT. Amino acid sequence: CAISRAGNFGIGELFF.

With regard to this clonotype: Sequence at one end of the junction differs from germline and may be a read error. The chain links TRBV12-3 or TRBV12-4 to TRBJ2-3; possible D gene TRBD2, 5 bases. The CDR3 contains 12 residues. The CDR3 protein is CASSVAPNTQYF. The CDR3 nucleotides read TGTGCCAGCAGTGTAGCGCCGAATACGCAGTATTTT.

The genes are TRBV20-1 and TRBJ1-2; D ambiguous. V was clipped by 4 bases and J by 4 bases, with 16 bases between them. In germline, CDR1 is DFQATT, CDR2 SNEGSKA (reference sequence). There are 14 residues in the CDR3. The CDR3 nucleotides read TGCAGTGCTAAAAGTGTCGATGACTTCTATGGCTACACCTTC. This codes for CSAKSVDDFYGYTF.

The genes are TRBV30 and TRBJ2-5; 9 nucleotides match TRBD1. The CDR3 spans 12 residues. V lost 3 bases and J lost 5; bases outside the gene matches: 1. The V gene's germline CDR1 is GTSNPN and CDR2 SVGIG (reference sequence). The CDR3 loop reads CAWRDRGETQYF. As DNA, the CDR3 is TGTGCCTGGAGGGACAGGGGTGAGACCCAGTACTTC.

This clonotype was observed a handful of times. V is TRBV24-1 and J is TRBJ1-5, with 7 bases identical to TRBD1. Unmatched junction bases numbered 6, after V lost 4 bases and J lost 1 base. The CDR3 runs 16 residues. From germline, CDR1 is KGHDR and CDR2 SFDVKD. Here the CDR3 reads CATSDPRQGSNQPQHF. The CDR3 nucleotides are TGTGCCACCAGTGACCCCCGACAGGGCAGCAATCAGCCCCAGCATTTT.

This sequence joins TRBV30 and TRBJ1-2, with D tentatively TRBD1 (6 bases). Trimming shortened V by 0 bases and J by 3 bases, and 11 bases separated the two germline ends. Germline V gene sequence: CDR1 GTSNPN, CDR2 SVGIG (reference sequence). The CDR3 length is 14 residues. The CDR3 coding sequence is TGTGCCTGGAGTGTGGGGGCCCTGGACTATGGCTACACCTTC. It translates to CAWSVGALDYGYTF. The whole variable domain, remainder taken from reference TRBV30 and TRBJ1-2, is SQTIHQWPATLVQPVGSPLSLECTVEGTSNPNLYWYRQAAGRGLQLLFYSVGIGQISSEVPQNLSASRPQDRQFILSSKKLLLSDSGFYLCAWSVGALDYGYTFGSGTRLTVV.

CDR3 sequence reads: CSSRGPSSYNEQFF. DNA of the CDR3: TGCAGTAGCCGGGGGCCAAGCTCCTACAATGAGCAGTTCTTC. The chain carries TRBV20-1 and TRBJ2-1, with D perhaps assigned TRBD1 or TRBD2 (6 bases each). The germline gives CDR1 DFQATT, CDR2 SNEGSKA (reference sequence). Trimming shortened V by 8 bases and J by 0 bases, and 14 bases separated the two germline ends. CDR3 length equals 14 residues.

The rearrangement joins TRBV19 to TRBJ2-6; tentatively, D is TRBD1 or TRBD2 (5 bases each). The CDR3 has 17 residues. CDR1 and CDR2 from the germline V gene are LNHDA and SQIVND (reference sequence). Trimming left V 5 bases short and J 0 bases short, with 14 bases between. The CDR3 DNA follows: TGTGCCAGTAGTTCGGGGCAGAGCCTCTCTGGGGCCAACGTCCTGACTTTC. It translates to CASSSGQSLSGANVLTF.

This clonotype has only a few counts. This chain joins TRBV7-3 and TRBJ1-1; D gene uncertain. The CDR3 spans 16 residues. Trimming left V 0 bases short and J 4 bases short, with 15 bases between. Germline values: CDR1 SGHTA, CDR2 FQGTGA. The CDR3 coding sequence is TGTGCCAGCAGCTTAACTGGTCCGAGAGAGGGCACTGAAGCTTTCTTT. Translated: CASSLTGPREGTEAFF. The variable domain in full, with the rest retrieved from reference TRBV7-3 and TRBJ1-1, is GAGVSQTPSNKVTEKGKYVELRCDPISGHTALYWYRQSLGQGPEFLIYFQGTGAADDSGLPNDRFFAVRPEGSVSTLKIQRTERGDSAVYLCASSLTGPREGTEAFFGQGTRLTVV.

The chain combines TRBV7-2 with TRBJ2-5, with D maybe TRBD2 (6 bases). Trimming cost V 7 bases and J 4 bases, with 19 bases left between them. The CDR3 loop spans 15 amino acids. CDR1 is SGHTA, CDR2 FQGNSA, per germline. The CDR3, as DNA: TGTGCCAGCACCCTCGGTAGGGTCGGGAGAGAGACCCAGTACTTC. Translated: CASTLGRVGRETQYF.

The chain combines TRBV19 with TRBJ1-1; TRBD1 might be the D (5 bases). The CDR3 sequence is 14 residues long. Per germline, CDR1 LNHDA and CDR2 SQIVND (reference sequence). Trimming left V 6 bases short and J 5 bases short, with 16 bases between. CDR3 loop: CASSPPGTKTEAFF. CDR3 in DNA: TGTGCCAGTAGCCCTCCCGGGACTAAGACTGAAGCTTTCTTT. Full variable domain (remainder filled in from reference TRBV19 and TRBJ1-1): DGGITQSPKYLFRKEGQNVTLSCEQNLNHDAMYWYRQDPGQGLRLIYYSQIVNDFQKGDIAEGYSVSREKKESFPLTVTSAQKNPTAFYLCASSPPGTKTEAFFGQGTRLTVV.

CDR3 sequence reads: CASSLKATGVGGGYQETQYF. CDR3 in DNA: TGTGCCAGCAGCTTAAAGGCCACAGGGGTGGGTGGAGGGTACCAAGAGACCCAGTACTTC. This chain uses TRBV7-2 with TRBJ2-5; maybe TRBD1 (7 bases). Germline V gene sequence: CDR1 SGHTA, CDR2 FQGNSA. The CDR3 is 20 residues long. Trimming removed 2 bases at V and 0 bases at J, with 25 bases between.

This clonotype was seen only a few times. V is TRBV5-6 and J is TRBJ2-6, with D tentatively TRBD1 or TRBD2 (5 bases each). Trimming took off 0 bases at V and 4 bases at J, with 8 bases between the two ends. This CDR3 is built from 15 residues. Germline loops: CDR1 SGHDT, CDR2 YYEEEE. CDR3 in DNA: TGTGCCAGCAGCTTGGAAGGGACCGGGGCCAACGTCCTGACTTTC. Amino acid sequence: CASSLEGTGANVLTF.

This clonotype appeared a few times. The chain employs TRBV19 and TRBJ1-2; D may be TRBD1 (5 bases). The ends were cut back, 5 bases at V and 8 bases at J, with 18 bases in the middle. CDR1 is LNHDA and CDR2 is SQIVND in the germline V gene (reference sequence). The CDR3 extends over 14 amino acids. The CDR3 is CASSLGAGSKGYTF. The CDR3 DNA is TGTGCCAGTAGTCTTGGGGCTGGATCCAAGGGCTACACCTTC.

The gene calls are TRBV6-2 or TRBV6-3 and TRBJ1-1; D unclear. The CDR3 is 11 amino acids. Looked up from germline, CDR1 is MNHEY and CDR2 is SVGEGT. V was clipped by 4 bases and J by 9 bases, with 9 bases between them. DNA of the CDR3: TGTGCCAGCAGTTCTGCGGCCAAAGCTTTCTTT. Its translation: CASSSAAKAFF.

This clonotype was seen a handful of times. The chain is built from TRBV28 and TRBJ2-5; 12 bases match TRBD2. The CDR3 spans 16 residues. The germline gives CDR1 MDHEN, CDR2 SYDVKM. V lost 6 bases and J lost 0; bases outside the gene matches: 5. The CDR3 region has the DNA TGTGCCAGCAGCGCGGGACTAGCGGGCTACCAAGAGACCCAGTACTTC. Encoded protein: CASSAGLAGYQETQYF.

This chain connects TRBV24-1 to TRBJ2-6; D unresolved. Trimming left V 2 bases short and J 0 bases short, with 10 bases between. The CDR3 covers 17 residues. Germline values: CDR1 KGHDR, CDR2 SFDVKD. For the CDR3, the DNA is TGTGCCACCAGTGATTCCCGCACGTCCTCTGGGGCCAACGTCCTGACTTTC. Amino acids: CATSDSRTSSGANVLTF.

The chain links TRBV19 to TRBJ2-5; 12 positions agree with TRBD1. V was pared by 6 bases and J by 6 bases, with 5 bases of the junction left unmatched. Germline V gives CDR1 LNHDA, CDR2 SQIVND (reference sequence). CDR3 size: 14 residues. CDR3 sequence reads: CASRKGQGAQTQYF. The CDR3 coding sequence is TGTGCCAGTAGGAAGGGACAGGGGGCTCAGACCCAGTACTTC.

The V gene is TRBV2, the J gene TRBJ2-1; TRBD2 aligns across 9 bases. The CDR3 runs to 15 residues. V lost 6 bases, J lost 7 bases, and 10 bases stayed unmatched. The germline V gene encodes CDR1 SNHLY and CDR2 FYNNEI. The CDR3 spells CASRKSGRKENEQFF. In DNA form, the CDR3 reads TGTGCCAGCAGGAAGAGCGGGAGGAAGGAAAATGAGCAGTTCTTC.

CDR3 sequence (DNA): TGTGCCAGCATACGGGCGGACAAGGCTGAAGCTTTCTTT. It codes for CASIRADKAEAFF. The chain employs TRBV7-9 and TRBJ1-1, with D perhaps matching TRBD1 (5 bases). CDR1 is SEHNR, CDR2 FQNEAQ, per germline (reference sequence). Trimming stripped 7 bases from V and 6 bases from J, with 15 bases between. CDR3 size: 13 residues.

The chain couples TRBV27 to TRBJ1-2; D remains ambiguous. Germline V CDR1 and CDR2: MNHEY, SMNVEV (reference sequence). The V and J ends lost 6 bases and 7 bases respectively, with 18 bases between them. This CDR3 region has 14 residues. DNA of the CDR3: TGTGCCAGCAGCCCGTCGGGTCTTGGGCGTGGCTACACCTTC. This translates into CASSPSGLGRGYTF.

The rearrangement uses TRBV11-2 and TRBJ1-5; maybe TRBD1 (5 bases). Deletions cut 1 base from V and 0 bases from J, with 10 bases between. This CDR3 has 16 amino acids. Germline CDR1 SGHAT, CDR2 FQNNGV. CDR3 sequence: CASSLVWGYSNQPQHF. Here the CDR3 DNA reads TGTGCCAGCAGCTTAGTATGGGGGTATAGCAATCAGCCCCAGCATTTT.

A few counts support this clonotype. The CDR3 reads CSARFQSLDTQYF. CDR3 coding DNA: TGCAGTGCTAGGTTTCAGTCGCTGGATACGCAGTATTTT. This chain uses TRBV20-1 with TRBJ2-3; D not resolved. Germline V gives CDR1 DFQATT, CDR2 SNEGSKA (reference sequence). This CDR3 contains 13 residues. The germline V and J ends were trimmed by 3 bases and 6 bases, with 13 bases remaining between them.

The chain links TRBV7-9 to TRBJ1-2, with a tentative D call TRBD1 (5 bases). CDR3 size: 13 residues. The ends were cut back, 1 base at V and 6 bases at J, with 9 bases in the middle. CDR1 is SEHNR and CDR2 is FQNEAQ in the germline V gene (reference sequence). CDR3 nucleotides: TGTGCCAGCAGCTTAGTTGGGGACGATGGCTACACCTTC. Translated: CASSLVGDDGYTF. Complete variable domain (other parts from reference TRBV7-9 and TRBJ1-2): DTGVSQNPRHKITKRGQNVTFRCDPISEHNRLYWYRQTLGQGPEFLTYFQNEAQLEKSRLLSDRFSAERPKGSFSTLEIQRTEQGDSAMYLCASSLVGDDGYTFGSGTRLTVV.